The 27 T cell receptor beta chains listed next were all sequenced from one sample in a study of graft-versus-host responses after intestinal transplantation. The assay was immunoSEQ multiplex PCR, and TCRdb's table has in-frame clones only and misses some. The data contain around 13,000 clones, around 38% of them seen just once; the ten biggest clones take up under 1.2%. Sequences were derived from alloreactive CD4+ T cells from a mixed lymphocyte reaction culture, sampled before intestinal transplant. Noted subset: CFSE-low proliferating T cells sorted from approximately 6-day pre-transplant mixed lymphocyte reaction (GvH or HvG direction). These TCRs come from a human patient who received an intestinal transplant.

This sequence joins TRBV9 and TRBJ1-2, with D possibly being TRBD1 (5 bases). V lost 0 bases, J lost 5 bases, and 11 bases lay in between. The CDR3 totals 14 residues. Per germline, CDR1 SGDLS and CDR2 YYNGEE. In DNA, the CDR3 is TGTGCCAGCAGCGTAGGATGGGGGGGGTATGGCTACACCTTC. This encodes CASSVGWGGYGYTF.

The chain has TRBV10-3 and TRBJ2-1, with 11 bases aligning to TRBD2. The CDR3 runs 16 residues. From germline, CDR1 is ENHRY and CDR2 SYGVKD. V lost 6 bases, J lost 4 bases, and 8 bases stayed unmatched. CDR3 coding DNA: TGTGCCATCAGACCTTATAGCGGGGGGGCTTACAATGAGCAGTTCTTC. Its protein product is CAIRPYSGGAYNEQFF.

This chain connects TRBV7-2 to TRBJ1-3; D uncertain. V dropped 6 bases and J dropped 0 bases, with 9 bases sitting between them. This CDR3 spans 14 amino acids. In germline, CDR1 is SGHTA, CDR2 FQGNSA. The CDR3 is CASSPIYSGNTIYF. The CDR3 DNA follows: TGTGCCAGCAGTCCTATATACTCTGGAAACACCATATATTTT.

The chain combines TRBV11-2 with TRBJ1-2, with TRBD1 identical over 7 bases. The CDR3 totals 15 residues. Trimming at V came to 1 base and at J to 7 bases, leaving 9 bases not matched to a gene. CDR1 and CDR2 (germline): SGHAT, FQNNGV. The CDR3 here is CASSLGPGGFAGYTF. The CDR3 DNA sequence: TGTGCCAGCAGCTTAGGCCCAGGGGGTTTCGCTGGCTACACCTTC.

This clone appeared once. The gene calls are TRBV30 and TRBJ2-1; TRBD2 matches 8 bases. CDR3 size: 15 residues. CDR1 is GTSNPN, CDR2 SVGIG, per germline (reference sequence). V lost 2 bases to trimming and J lost 2 bases; unmatched junction nucleotides: 5. CDR3 sequence: CAWSQRGSTYNEQFF. The DNA of the CDR3 is TGTGCCTGGAGTCAGCGGGGGAGCACCTACAATGAGCAGTTCTTC.

The V call is TRBV11-3, the J call TRBJ2-2, with 8 bases lining up with TRBD1. The J segment lost 3 bases and the V segment lost 0 bases, leaving 9 bases of the junction unmatched. In germline, CDR1 is SGHNT, CDR2 YENEEA. This CDR3 spans 18 amino acids. The CDR3 loop is CASSLDLHRQGYTGELFF. The DNA of the CDR3 is TGTGCCAGCAGCTTAGATCTTCATAGACAGGGGTACACCGGGGAGCTGTTTTTT.

This clone was recorded a few times. This chain uses TRBV19 with TRBJ1-2; perhaps TRBD1 as D (5 bases). V dropped 7 bases and J dropped 6 bases, with 15 bases sitting between them. CDR3 length: 13 residues. Germline CDR1 LNHDA, CDR2 SQIVND (reference sequence). The CDR3 is CASTPPGWDGYTF. The CDR3 coding sequence is TGTGCCAGTACCCCCCCAGGGTGGGATGGCTACACCTTC.

V usage is TRBV7-2 and J usage is TRBJ2-3, with 11 bases fitting TRBD2. Germline V gives CDR1 SGHTA, CDR2 FQGNSA. CDR3 length: 16 amino acids. V trimming: 1 base; J trimming: 3 bases; junction bases outside the gene matches: 3. CDR3 residues: CASSLGRLAGTDTQYF. The CDR3 nucleotides read TGTGCCAGCAGCTTAGGAAGACTAGCGGGGACAGATACGCAGTATTTT.

The CDR3 DNA follows: TGTGCCAGCCCCCCCCCTGGACAATTAGAAGGGGTGGGCCAAGAGACCCAGTACTTC. As protein: CASPPPGQLEGVGQETQYF. This rearrangement joins TRBV19 to TRBJ2-5; TRBD1 might be the D (5 bases). Germline V lookup: CDR1 LNHDA, CDR2 SQIVND (reference sequence). The CDR3 consists of 19 residues. Between the trimmed V and J ends, which lost 9 bases and 1 base, there was a span of 30 bases.

The genes are TRBV19 and TRBJ1-2, with 11 bases lining up with TRBD1. The CDR3 consists of 16 residues. V gave up 0 bases and J gave up 4 bases; unmatched junction bases: 4. Germline V gives CDR1 LNHDA, CDR2 SQIVND (reference sequence). CDR3 loop: CASSIDGTGGIYGYTF. The CDR3 bases are TGTGCCAGTAGTATAGACGGGACAGGGGGGATCTATGGCTACACCTTC.

This sequence joins TRBV11-2 and TRBJ2-2, with TRBD1 identical over 9 bases. From germline, CDR1 is SGHAT and CDR2 FQNNGV. With V trimmed by 5 bases and J by 7 bases, 8 bases remained unmatched. The CDR3 consists of 15 residues. The CDR3 loop is CASSPGDRDFGELFF. The CDR3 DNA reads as TGTGCCAGCAGCCCGGGGGACAGGGATTTCGGGGAGCTGTTTTTT.

This clone was recorded only once. The V gene is TRBV10-1, the J gene TRBJ2-2, with D possibly matching TRBD1 (5 bases). This CDR3 region has 14 residues. Trimming cost V 6 bases and J 7 bases, with 15 bases left between them. Germline V gene sequence: CDR1 WNHNN, CDR2 SYGVQD (reference sequence). For the CDR3, the DNA is TGCGCCAGCAGCCAGGGATGGAGCAGCGGGGAGCTGTTTTTT. The encoded protein is CASSQGWSSGELFF.

The genes are TRBV18 and TRBJ2-1; D gene unclear. Per the germline V gene, CDR1 is KGHSH and CDR2 is LQKENI. The CDR3 length is 15 residues. The germline V and J ends were trimmed by 3 bases and 3 bases, with 12 bases remaining between them. The CDR3 loop reads CASSPHELGYNEQFF. CDR3 in DNA: TGTGCCAGCTCACCCCATGAGCTCGGCTACAATGAGCAGTTCTTC.

The gene calls are TRBV6-6 and TRBJ2-7, with 9 nucleotides matching TRBD2. Looked up from germline, CDR1 is MNHNY and CDR2 is SVGAGI (reference sequence). V shed 2 bases, J shed 2 bases, and the junction held 4 bases outside the gene matches. CDR3 size: 15 residues. The DNA for the CDR3 is TGTGCCAGCAGTTACCGAGCGGGGGGACCCTACGAGCAGTACTTC. This gives the protein CASSYRAGGPYEQYF.

The table lists this clone with a few counts. This chain links TRBV2 with TRBJ2-3; 7 nucleotides match TRBD1. After removal of 8 bases from V and 3 bases from J, the junction contained 8 bases not matched to a gene. The CDR3 covers 14 residues. In germline, CDR1 is SNHLY, CDR2 FYNNEI. CDR3 nucleotides: TGTGCCAGCTGCCGGACAGGTGGGACAGATACGCAGTATTTT. This gives the protein CASCRTGGTDTQYF.

The chain is built from TRBV23-1 and TRBJ1-5, with 9 bases identical to TRBD1. TRBV23-1 is treated as an ORF (open reading frame) with a function not yet certain. The CDR3 extends over 17 amino acids. J lost 5 bases, V lost 0 bases, and 8 bases had no gene match. Here the CDR3 DNA reads TGCGCCAGCAGTCAATCGGTAGGGACAGGGAGGTATCAGCCCCAGCATTTT. It specifies CASSQSVGTGRYQPQHF.

V and J are TRBV27 and TRBJ2-6, with 7 bases matching TRBD1. J gave up 0 bases and V 5 bases, and 7 bases lay outside the gene matches. The CDR3 has 17 amino acids. Per germline, CDR1 MNHEY and CDR2 SMNVEV (reference sequence). The CDR3 sequence: CASSPRQGTSGANVLTF. CDR3 sequence (DNA): TGTGCCAGCAGTCCGAGACAGGGAACCTCTGGGGCCAACGTCCTGACTTTC.

This clone was picked up a small number of times. The junction and the germline gene differ at one end; a read error may be behind it. The genes are TRBV6-6 and TRBJ2-7, with D possibly TRBD1 on 5 matching bases. Germline V lookup: CDR1 MNHNY, CDR2 SVGAGI (reference sequence). The CDR3 loop spans 14 amino acids. The CDR3 region has the DNA TGTGCCAGCAGTTCCCGGGCCCCGGACATCCCGCCATTATTC. Translating it yields CASSSRAPDIPPLF.

The V and J genes are TRBV13 and TRBJ2-7, with D perhaps TRBD2 (5 bases). The germline V gene encodes CDR1 PRHDT and CDR2 FYEKMQ (reference sequence). The CDR3 has 14 residues. V lost 3 bases to trimming and J lost 6 bases, with 15 bases between them. As DNA, the CDR3 is TGTGCCAGCAGCTTGGGTCAGCGGTCCACCGAGCAGTACTTC. Translating it yields CASSLGQRSTEQYF.

This rearrangement joins TRBV4-3 to TRBJ1-2; D possibly corresponds to TRBD1 (6 bases). The CDR3 spans 18 residues. Trimming took 0 bases from V and 5 from J, leaving 22 bases between them. Germline-derived CDR1 and CDR2 are LGHNA and YSLEER. CDR3 region: CASSQDPIGGFQDYGYTF. In DNA form, the CDR3 reads TGCGCCAGCAGCCAAGACCCCATAGGGGGATTTCAGGATTATGGCTACACCTTC.

This clone is medium-sized (0.01 to 0.1%) within its sample. The chain employs TRBV10-3 and TRBJ1-6; D gene unclear. Germline loops: CDR1 ENHRY, CDR2 SYGVKD. V lost 3 bases and J lost 6, with 9 bases in between. This CDR3 has 14 residues. CDR3 region: CAISDRGINSPLHF. CDR3 DNA: TGTGCCATCAGTGACCGCGGAATTAATTCACCCCTCCACTTT.

V usage is TRBV7-6 and J usage is TRBJ1-2, with a possible D match to TRBD1 (5 bases). Per germline, CDR1 SGHVS and CDR2 FNYEAQ. The CDR3 totals 16 residues. Between the trimmed V and J ends, which lost 2 bases and 2 bases, there was a span of 15 bases. The CDR3 protein is CASSLRVRGGNYGYTF. CDR3 sequence (DNA): TGTGCCAGCAGCTTACGCGTCCGGGGGGGGAACTATGGCTACACCTTC.

V and J are TRBV6-6 and TRBJ2-2, with no clear D. V was shortened by 4 bases and J by 6 bases, with 9 bases between the two germline ends. Per the germline V gene, CDR1 is MNHNY and CDR2 is SVGAGI (reference sequence). This CDR3 is 13 amino acids long. The CDR3: CASSSPEAGELFF. DNA for the CDR3: TGTGCCAGCAGTTCTCCCGAGGCCGGGGAGCTGTTTTTT.

The chain recombines TRBV5-1 with TRBJ2-5; 9 bases are shared with TRBD2. Germline values: CDR1 SGHRS, CDR2 YFSETQ. The CDR3 loop spans 14 amino acids. V was clipped by 4 bases and J by 5 bases; unmatched bases: 6. The CDR3 sequence is CASSPAGGQETQYF. In DNA form, the CDR3 reads TGCGCCAGCAGCCCTGCGGGGGGGCAGGAGACCCAGTACTTC. Supplemented by reference TRBV5-1 and TRBJ2-5, the full variable domain reads KAGVTQTPRYLIKTRGQQVTLSCSPISGHRSVSWYQQTPGQGLQFLFEYFSETQRNKGNFPGRFSGRQFSNSRSEMNVSTLELGDSALYLCASSPAGGQETQYFGPGTRLLVL.

V usage is TRBV5-1 and J usage is TRBJ2-3; 8 nucleotides match TRBD2. J was trimmed by 7 bases and V by 0 bases; bases with no gene match: 13. This CDR3 comprises 17 residues. The germline gives CDR1 SGHRS, CDR2 YFSETQ. Written as DNA, the CDR3 is TGCGCCAGCAGCTTGGCCGGGGGGGGCGCTTTTCATAATACGCAGTATTTT. Protein product: CASSLAGGGAFHNTQYF.

A word on this clone: The sample carries other DNA sequences with the same CDR3. V is TRBV19 and J is TRBJ1-4, with a weak D call TRBD1 (6 bases). V was clipped by 5 bases and J by 3 bases, with 10 bases between them. The CDR3 is 14 amino acids. The germline CDR1 and CDR2 sequences are LNHDA and SQIVND (reference sequence). DNA for the CDR3: TGTGCCAGTAGTCGCCGACAGGCTAATGAAAAACTGTTTTTT. This sequence encodes CASSRRQANEKLFF.

This chain uses TRBV5-1 with TRBJ2-5; tentative D call: TRBD1 (6 bases). The end of the DNA is better explained by TRBJ2-7, so the J call may be wrong. The CDR3 has 14 amino acids. Germline V lookup: CDR1 SGHRS, CDR2 YFSETQ. CDR3 region: CASSFTGFSYEQYF. The CDR3, as DNA: TGCGCCAGCAGCTTTACAGGGTTCTCCTACGAGCAGTACTTC.